This T cell receptor (beta chain) was identified in a study of T cell responses to AZD1222 COVID-19 vaccine. The ends were cut back, 0 bases at V and 3 bases at J, with 15 bases in the middle. This CDR3 region has 17 residues. Germline CDR1 LNHDA, CDR2 SQIVND (reference sequence). Study-wide findings and caveats: Across spike, vaccine-associated CD4 TCRs were found, dominant at 160-218 and 743-854. Vaccination with two AZD1222 doses was followed by a rise in Spike-specific TCR breadth and depth. No day 14 peak samples; only post-peak repertoires were characterized.

A word on this clone: Its antigen is currently unknown.

Sequencing used immunoSEQ multiplex PCR; TCRdb keeps in-frame clones, though not all of them. In the table there are 46,000 or so clones, 70% to 80% of which are singletons. Source: peripheral blood, taken on day 0 of AZD1222 vaccination. The V and J genes are TRBV19 and TRBJ2-1; perhaps D is TRBD1 or TRBD2 (5 bases each). This clonotype was sampled from an adult in good health. The CDR3 DNA sequence: TGTGCCAGTAGTATAGAGACTGTCCTGGGGGACTACAATGAGCAGTTCTTC. It is translated as CASSIETVLGDYNEQFF.